This record concerns one TCR beta chain sequence. This sample is drawn from a study of blood T cell repertoires in COVID-19. Overall study context: Donors in the United States, Italy and Spain gave samples during acute or convalescent COVID-19. T cells, B-cell-depleted T cells, or PBMCs supplied cDNA or gDNA.

The CDR3 contains 14 residues. V lost 2 bases and J 3 bases, leaving 5 bases between the germline ends. The germline gives CDR1 LGHNA, CDR2 YSLEER. The repertoire was sequenced with immunoSEQ multiplex PCR; TCRdb's copy has only in-frame clones and lacks some. The table lists a few hundred thousand clones, approximately 89% of them singletons. The chain carries TRBV4-3 and TRBJ2-6; D not certain. This clonotype was sampled from a woman between 40 and 50 years old who had recovered from COVID-19. The source material was peripheral blood. CDR3: CASSQSRGANVLTF. In nucleotides, the CDR3 is TGCGCCAGCAGCCAAAGCCGTGGGGCCAACGTCCTGACTTTC.